This record looks at one TCR beta chain sequence and its context. The sample originates from a study of PD-L1 blockade in urothelial cancer. The time point here: pretreatment peripheral blood. Profiling relied on immunoSEQ multiplex PCR, and the TCRdb table lists in-frame clones only, not all of them. The sample carries fewer than 65,000 clones, approximately 80% recorded once. The sequence was obtained from a man in his 70s with urothelial cancer. The specimen comprised PBMCs, sampled around atezolizumab (anti-PD-L1) treatment.

In DNA form, the CDR3 reads TGCGCCAGCAGCCAACTGGGCCTCTCCTACAATGAGCAGTTCTTC. Translating it yields CASSQLGLSYNEQFF. The J gene is TRBJ2-1, the V gene TRBV4-1; D remains unclear. Trimming pared 2 bases from V and 0 bases from J, leaving 8 bases between. The germline gives CDR1 MGHRA, CDR2 YSYEKL. The CDR3 extends over 15 amino acids.